This T cell receptor beta chain is drawn from a study of T cell changes during pregnancy in multiple sclerosis. Germline assignment: CDR1 MNHNS and CDR2 SASEGT. The V gene lost 10 bases and the J gene lost 0 bases, with 13 bases spanning the gap. This CDR3 spans 14 amino acids. The data were produced by immunoSEQ multiplex PCR, yet TCRdb's version contains in-frame clones alone and is incomplete. The sample lists over 50,000 clones; 93% were seen once. The sequencing here drew on peripheral blood, taken in the second trimester of pregnancy. This clonotype was sampled from a female donor with multiple sclerosis, enrolled in a pregnancy study. The chain links TRBV6-1 to TRBJ1-5; D is uncertain. CDR3 in DNA: TGTGCCACCCGGGAGACTTCTAGCAATCAGCCCCAGCATTTT. Translated, it gives CATRETSSNQPQHF.